This TCR beta chain was obtained from a study of blood T cell repertoires in COVID-19. Living in about 25 US areas, the participants were between about 18 and 100 years of age. Participants' own reports of clinical history determined their cohort assignment. The junction had 8 bases not matched to a gene; V was cut back by 5 bases and J by 3 bases. This CDR3 region has 18 residues. The germline V gene encodes CDR1 LNHDA and CDR2 SQIVND (reference sequence). In the authors' workflow: For nucleated cells, counts were estimated from reference gene primer amplification. Sequencing used immunoSEQ multiplex PCR; TCRdb keeps in-frame clones, though not all of them. The V and J calls and clone size are taken from that table; D and trimming were inferred from the DNA. In the table there are a few hundred thousand clones, over 75% of which are singletons.

The sequence was obtained from a man younger than 40 who had recovered from COVID-19. The sample consisted of PBMCs or T cells enriched from blood (not recorded which). This chain uses TRBV19 with TRBJ2-6, with 12 bases fitting TRBD1. DNA of the CDR3: TGTGCCAGTAGTCTTGGGGGACAGGGGGCTTATGGGGCCAACGTCCTGACTTTC. The encoded protein is CASSLGGQGAYGANVLTF.